The TCR beta chain described here comes from a study of cytomegalovirus exposure and HLA in healthy donors. Study overall: Across a few hundred genotyped donors, 81% landed in the Caucasian-associated ancestry cluster. The study, taken as a whole, reports: When analyzed later, a missense DCLRE1C variant was found to be linked to TCR beta V- and J-gene trimming. TCR beta sequences reportedly predicted most subjects' HLA-A and HLA-B alleles accurately.

13 Jbeta primers and 60 Vbeta primers were used for the PCR. Assay used: immunoSEQ multiplex PCR; TCRdb lists only in-frame clones, some missing. Of more than 85,000 clones in the sample, roughly three quarters are singletons; the top ten hold approximately 5.6%. The germline gives CDR1 SGHAT, CDR2 FQNNGV. The CDR3 consists of 13 residues. V lost 0 bases and J lost 7, with 8 bases in between. A remark on this clone: The antigen remains undetermined.

The source is a male donor in good health and CMV-seronegative. The chain links TRBV11-2 to TRBJ2-3, with D unresolved. Sequenced input: PBMCs. In DNA, the CDR3 is TGTGCCAGCAGCTTAGAGTCGCAGAATACGCAGTATTTT. Translation: CASSLESQNTQYF.